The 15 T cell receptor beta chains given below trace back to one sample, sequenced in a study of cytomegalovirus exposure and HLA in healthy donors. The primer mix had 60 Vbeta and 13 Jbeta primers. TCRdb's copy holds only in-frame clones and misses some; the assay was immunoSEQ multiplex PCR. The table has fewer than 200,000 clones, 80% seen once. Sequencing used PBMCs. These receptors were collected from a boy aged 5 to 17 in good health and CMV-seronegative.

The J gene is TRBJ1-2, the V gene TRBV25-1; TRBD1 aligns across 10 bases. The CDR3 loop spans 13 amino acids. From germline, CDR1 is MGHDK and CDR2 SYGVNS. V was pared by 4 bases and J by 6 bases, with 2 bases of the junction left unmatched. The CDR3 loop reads CASSVGTGDGYTF. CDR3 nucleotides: TGTGCCAGCAGTGTAGGGACAGGGGATGGCTACACCTTC.

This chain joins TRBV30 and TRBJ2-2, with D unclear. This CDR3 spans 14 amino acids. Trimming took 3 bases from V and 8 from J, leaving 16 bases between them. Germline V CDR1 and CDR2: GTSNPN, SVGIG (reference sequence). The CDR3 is CAWSSFSGGGELFF. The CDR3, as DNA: TGTGCCTGGAGCTCCTTCTCGGGTGGGGGGGAGCTGTTTTTT.

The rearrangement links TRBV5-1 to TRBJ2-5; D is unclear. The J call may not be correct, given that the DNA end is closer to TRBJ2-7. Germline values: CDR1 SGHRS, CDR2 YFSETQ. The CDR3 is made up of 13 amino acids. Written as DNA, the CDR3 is TGCGCCAGCAGCTTGGCCGGTTCCTACGAGCAGTACTTC. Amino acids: CASSLAGSYEQYF.

CDR3 coding DNA: TGTGCCAGCAGGAGACAGGGTCCCGGGGAGCTGTTTTTT. This sequence encodes CASRRQGPGELFF. V and J are TRBV6-6 and TRBJ2-2; 7 bases are shared with TRBD1. The trim removed 6 bases at V and 6 bases at J, leaving 4 bases unmatched. CDR1 is MNHNY and CDR2 is SVGAGI in the germline V gene (reference sequence). The CDR3 covers 13 residues.

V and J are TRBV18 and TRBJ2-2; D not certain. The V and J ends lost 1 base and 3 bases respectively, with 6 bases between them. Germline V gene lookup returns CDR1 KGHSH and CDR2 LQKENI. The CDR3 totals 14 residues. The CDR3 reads CASSPRRDTGELFF. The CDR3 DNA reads TGTGCCAGCTCACCACGGAGAGACACCGGGGAGCTGTTTTTT.

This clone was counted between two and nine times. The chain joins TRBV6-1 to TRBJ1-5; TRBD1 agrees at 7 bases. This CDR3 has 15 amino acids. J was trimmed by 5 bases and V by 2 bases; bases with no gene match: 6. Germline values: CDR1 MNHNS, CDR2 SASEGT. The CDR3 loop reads CASSERGQRHQPQHF. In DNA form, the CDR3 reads TGTGCCAGCAGTGAAAGGGGACAGAGACATCAGCCCCAGCATTTT.

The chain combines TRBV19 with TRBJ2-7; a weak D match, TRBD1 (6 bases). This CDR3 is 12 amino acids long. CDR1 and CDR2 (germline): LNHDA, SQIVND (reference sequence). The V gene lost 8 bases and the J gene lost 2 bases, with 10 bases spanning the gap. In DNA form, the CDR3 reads TGTGCCAGTTCGACAGGACCCTACGAGCAGTACTTC. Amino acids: CASSTGPYEQYF.

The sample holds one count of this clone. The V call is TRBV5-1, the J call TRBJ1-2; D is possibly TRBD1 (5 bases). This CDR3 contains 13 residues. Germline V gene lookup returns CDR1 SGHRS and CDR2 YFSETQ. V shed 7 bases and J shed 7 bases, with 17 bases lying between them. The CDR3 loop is CASEPQPGGGYTF. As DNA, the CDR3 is TGCGCCAGCGAGCCCCAGCCCGGGGGTGGCTACACCTTC.

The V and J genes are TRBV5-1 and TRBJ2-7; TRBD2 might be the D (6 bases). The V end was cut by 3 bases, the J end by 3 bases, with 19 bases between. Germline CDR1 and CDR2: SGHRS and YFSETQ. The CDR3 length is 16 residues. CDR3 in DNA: TGCGCCAGCAGCTCAAACTCGGGAGAAGGTGGCTACGAGCAGTACTTC. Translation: CASSSNSGEGGYEQYF.

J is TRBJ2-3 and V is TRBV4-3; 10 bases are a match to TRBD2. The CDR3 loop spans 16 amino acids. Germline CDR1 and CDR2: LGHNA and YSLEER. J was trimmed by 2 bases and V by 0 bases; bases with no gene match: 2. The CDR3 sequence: CASSQDLAGATDTQYF. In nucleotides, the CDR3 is TGCGCCAGCAGCCAAGATCTAGCGGGAGCCACAGATACGCAGTATTTT.

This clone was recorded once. CDR3 nucleotide sequence: TGTGCCAGCAGCTTGGCCCTCACAGGGGAAGAGACCCAGTACTTC. Translating it yields CASSLALTGEETQYF. The rearrangement uses TRBV5-4 and TRBJ2-5, with TRBD1 matching 7 bases. The ends lost 0 bases at V and 3 bases at J; junction bases unmatched: 5. This CDR3 spans 15 amino acids. Germline-derived CDR1 and CDR2 are SGHNT and YYREEE (reference sequence).

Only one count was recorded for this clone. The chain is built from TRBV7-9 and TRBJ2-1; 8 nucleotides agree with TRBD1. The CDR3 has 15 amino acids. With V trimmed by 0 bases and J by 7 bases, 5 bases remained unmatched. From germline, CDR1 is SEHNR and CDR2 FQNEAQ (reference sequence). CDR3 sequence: CASSLATGGKNEQFF. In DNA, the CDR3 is TGTGCCAGCAGCTTAGCAACAGGGGGGAAGAATGAGCAGTTCTTC.

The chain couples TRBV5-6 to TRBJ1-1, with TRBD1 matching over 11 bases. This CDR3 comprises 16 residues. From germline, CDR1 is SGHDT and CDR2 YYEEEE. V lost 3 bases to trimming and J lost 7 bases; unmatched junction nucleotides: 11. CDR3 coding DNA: TGTGCCAGCAGCTGGCTTCCGGGACAGGGGGTCGGTGAAGCTTTCTTT. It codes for CASSWLPGQGVGEAFF.

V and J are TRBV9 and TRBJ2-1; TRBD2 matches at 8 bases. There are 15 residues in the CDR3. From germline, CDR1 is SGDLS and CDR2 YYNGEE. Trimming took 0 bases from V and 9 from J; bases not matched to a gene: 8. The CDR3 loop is CASSVEGTSFTEQFF. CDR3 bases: TGTGCCAGCAGCGTAGAGGGGACTAGTTTCACTGAGCAGTTCTTC.

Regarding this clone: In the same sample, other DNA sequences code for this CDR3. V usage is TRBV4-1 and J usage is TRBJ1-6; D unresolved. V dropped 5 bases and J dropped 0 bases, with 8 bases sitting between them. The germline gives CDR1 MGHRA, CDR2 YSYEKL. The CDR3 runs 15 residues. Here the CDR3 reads CASSDGSSYNSPLHF. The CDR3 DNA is TGCGCCAGCAGCGACGGGAGCTCCTATAATTCACCCCTCCACTTT.